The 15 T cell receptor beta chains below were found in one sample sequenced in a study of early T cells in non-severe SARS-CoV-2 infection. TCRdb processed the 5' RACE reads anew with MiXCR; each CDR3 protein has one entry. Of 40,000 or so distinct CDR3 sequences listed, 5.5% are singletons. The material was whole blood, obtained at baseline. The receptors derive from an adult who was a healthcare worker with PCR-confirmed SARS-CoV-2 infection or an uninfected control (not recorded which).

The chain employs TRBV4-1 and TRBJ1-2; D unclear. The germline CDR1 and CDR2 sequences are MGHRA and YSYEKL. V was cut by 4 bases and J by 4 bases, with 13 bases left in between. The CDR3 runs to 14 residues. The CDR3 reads CASSPSFLGYGYTF. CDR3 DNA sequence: TGCGCCAGCAGCCCAAGCTTCCTGGGCTATGGCTACACCTTC.

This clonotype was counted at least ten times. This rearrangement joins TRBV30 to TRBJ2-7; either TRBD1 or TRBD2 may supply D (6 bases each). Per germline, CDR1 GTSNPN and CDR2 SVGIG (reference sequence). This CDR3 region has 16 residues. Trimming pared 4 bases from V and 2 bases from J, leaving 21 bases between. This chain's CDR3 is CAWKGGMVSGAYEQYF. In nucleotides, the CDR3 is TGTGCCTGGAAAGGGGGGATGGTTAGCGGAGCCTACGAGCAGTACTTC.

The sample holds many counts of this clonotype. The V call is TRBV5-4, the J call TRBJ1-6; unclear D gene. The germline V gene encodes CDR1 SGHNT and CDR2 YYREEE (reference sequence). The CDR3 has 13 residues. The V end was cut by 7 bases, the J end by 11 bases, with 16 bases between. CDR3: CASASDPPAPLHF. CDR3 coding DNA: TGTGCCAGCGCCTCGGACCCCCCCGCACCCCTCCACTTT.

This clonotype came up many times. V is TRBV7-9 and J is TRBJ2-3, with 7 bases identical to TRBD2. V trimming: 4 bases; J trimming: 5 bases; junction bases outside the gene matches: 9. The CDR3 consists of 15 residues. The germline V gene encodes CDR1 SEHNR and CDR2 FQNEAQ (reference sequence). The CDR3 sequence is CASSSRDSGRDTQYF. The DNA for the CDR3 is TGTGCCAGCAGCTCCCGGGATAGCGGGCGAGATACGCAGTATTTT. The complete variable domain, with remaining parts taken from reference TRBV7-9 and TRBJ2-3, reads DTGVSQNPRHKITKRGQNVTFRCDPISEHNRLYWYRQTLGQGPEFLTYFQNEAQLEKSRLLSDRFSAERPKGSFSTLEIQRTEQGDSAMYLCASSSRDSGRDTQYFGPGTRLTVL.

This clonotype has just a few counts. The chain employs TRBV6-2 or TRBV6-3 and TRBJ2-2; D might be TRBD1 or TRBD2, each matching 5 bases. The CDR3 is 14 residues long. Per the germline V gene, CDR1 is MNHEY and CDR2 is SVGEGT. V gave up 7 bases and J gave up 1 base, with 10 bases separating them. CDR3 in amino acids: CASIWDGNTGELFF. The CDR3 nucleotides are TGTGCCAGCATTTGGGACGGGAACACCGGGGAGCTGTTTTTT.

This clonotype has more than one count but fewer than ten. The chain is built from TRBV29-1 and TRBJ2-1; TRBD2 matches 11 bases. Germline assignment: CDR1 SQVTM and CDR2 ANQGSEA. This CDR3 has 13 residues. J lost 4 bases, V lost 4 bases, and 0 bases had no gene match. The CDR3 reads CSVGTSGYNEQFF. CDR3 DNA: TGCAGCGTTGGGACTAGCGGGTACAATGAGCAGTTCTTC.

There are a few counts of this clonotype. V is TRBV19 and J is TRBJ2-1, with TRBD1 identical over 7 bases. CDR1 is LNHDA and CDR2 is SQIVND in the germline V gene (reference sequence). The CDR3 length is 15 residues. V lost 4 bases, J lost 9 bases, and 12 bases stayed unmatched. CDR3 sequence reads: CASSTEHLPGGEQFF. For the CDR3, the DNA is TGTGCCAGTAGTACGGAACACCTTCCAGGGGGTGAGCAGTTCTTC. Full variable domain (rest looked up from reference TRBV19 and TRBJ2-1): DGGITQSPKYLFRKEGQNVTLSCEQNLNHDAMYWYRQDPGQGLRLIYYSQIVNDFQKGDIAEGYSVSREKKESFPLTVTSAQKNPTAFYLCASSTEHLPGGEQFFGPGTRLTVL.

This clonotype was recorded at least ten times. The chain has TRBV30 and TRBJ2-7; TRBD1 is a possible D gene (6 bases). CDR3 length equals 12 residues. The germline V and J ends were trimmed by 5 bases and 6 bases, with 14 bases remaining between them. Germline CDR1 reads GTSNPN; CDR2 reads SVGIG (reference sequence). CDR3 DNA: TGTGCCTGGGGACCACAGGGTAGCGAGCAGTACTTC. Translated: CAWGPQGSEQYF.

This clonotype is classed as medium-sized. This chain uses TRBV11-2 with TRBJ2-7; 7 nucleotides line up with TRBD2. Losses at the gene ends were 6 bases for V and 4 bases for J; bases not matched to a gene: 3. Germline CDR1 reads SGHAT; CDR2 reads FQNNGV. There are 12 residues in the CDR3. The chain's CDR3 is CASSVGGYEQYF. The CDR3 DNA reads TGTGCCAGCAGTGTCGGGGGGTACGAGCAGTACTTC.

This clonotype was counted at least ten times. CDR3 amino acids: CASSIRTGGIDYGYTF. The CDR3 DNA follows: TGTGCCAGCAGTATTCGGACAGGGGGGATAGACTATGGCTACACCTTC. This chain joins TRBV12-3 or TRBV12-4 and TRBJ1-2, with 10 bases identical to TRBD1. V shed 5 bases, J shed 3 bases, and the junction held 9 bases outside the gene matches. This CDR3 spans 16 amino acids.

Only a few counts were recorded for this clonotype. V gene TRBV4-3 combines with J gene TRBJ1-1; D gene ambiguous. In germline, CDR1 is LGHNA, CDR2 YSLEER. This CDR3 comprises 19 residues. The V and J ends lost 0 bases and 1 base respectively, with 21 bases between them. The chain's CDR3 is CASSQDRMGSLTRNTEAFF. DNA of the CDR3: TGCGCCAGCAGCCAAGATCGGATGGGGTCCTTGACTAGGAACACTGAAGCTTTCTTT.

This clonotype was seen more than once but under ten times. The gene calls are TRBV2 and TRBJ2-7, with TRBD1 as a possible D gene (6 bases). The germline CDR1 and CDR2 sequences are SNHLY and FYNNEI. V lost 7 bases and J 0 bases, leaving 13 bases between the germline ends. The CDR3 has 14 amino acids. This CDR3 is CASTAQGYSYEQYF. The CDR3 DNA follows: TGTGCCAGCACCGCCCAGGGGTACTCCTACGAGCAGTACTTC. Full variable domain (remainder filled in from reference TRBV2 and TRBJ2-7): EPEVTQTPSHQVTQMGQEVILRCVPISNHLYFYWYRQILGQKVEFLVSFYNNEISEKSEIFDDQFSVERPDGSNFTLKIRSTKLEDSAMYFCASTAQGYSYEQYFGPGTRLTVT.

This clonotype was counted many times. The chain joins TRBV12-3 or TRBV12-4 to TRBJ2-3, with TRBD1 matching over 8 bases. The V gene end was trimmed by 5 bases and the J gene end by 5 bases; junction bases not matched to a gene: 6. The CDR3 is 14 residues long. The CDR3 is CASSPGTGVDTQYF. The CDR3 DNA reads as TGTGCCAGCAGTCCAGGGACAGGAGTAGATACGCAGTATTTT.

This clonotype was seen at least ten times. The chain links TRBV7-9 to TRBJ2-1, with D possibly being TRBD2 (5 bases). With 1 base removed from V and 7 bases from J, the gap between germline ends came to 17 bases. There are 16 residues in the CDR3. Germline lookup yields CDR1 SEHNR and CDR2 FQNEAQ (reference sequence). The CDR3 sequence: CASSLDGPSGGNEQFF. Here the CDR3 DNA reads TGTGCCAGCAGCTTAGATGGGCCGAGCGGTGGGAATGAGCAGTTCTTC.

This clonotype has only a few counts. CDR3 region: CASSQDRPSGRYANTGELFF. The CDR3 DNA is TGCGCCAGCAGCCAAGATCGTCCTAGCGGGAGATACGCGAACACCGGGGAGCTGTTTTTT. This chain connects TRBV4-1 to TRBJ2-2; 10 positions agree with TRBD2. Germline CDR1 is MGHRA and CDR2 is YSYEKL. The CDR3 consists of 20 residues. Germline trimming cut 0 bases from V and 0 bases from J; bases unmatched to any gene: 10.